Listed below are T cell receptor beta chains from one sample, sequenced in a study of T cell responses to AZD1222 COVID-19 vaccine. TCRdb's copy holds only in-frame clones and misses some; the assay was immunoSEQ multiplex PCR. The sample includes about 140,000 clones, roughly 90% of them seen just once. The material sequenced was peripheral blood, taken on day 0 of AZD1222 vaccination. The receptors originated from an adult in good health. Each CDR3 is given with its conserved first and last residue. A D gene is named only where the DNA matches it firmly. Where a row states a size, it is once, few, many or the class of an expanded clone; other rows omit it.

d_gene	j_gene	abundance	len	v_gene	CDR3aa	CDR3nt
TRBD1	TRBJ2-5	few	14	TRBV6-5	CASSYYQGEETQYF	TGTGCCAGCAGTTACTATCAGGGGGAAGAGACCCAGTACTTC
-	TRBJ1-2	once	15	TRBV3-1/TRBV3-2	CASSQEAREGANYTF	TGTGCCAGCAGCCAAGAGGCAAGGGAAGGGGCTAACTACACCTTC
-	TRBJ1-3	-	13	TRBV5-5	CASSPGGRNTIYF	TGTGCCAGCAGCCCCGGGGGCAGAAACACCATATATTTT
-	TRBJ1-2	-	15	TRBV2	CASSVGTSGSYGYTF	TGTGCCAGCAGTGTTGGGACCTCCGGAAGCTATGGCTACACCTTC
TRBD2	TRBJ2-5	-	16	TRBV5-4	CASSLAGTSGKETQYF	TGTGCCAGCAGCTTGGCCGGGACTAGCGGGAAGGAGACCCAGTACTTC
TRBD1	TRBJ2-3	-	16	TRBV28	CASSPGQGLGSDTQYF	TGTGCCAGCAGCCCAGGACAGGGCCTGGGTTCGGATACGCAGTATTTT
-	TRBJ2-7	-	12	TRBV7-9	CASAGTPTEQYF	TGTGCCAGCGCCGGGACCCCAACCGAGCAGTACTTC
-	TRBJ2-2	-	13	TRBV12-3/TRBV12-4	CASSWGAFRELFF	TGTGCCAGCAGTTGGGGGGCCTTTCGGGAGCTGTTTTTT
TRBD2	TRBJ2-5	-	18	TRBV3-1/TRBV3-2	CASSRPGLAGTGRETQYF	TGTGCCAGCAGCCGCCCGGGACTAGCGGGAACTGGGCGGGAGACCCAGTACTTC
-	TRBJ2-3	once	13	TRBV12-3/TRBV12-4	CASSMSYTDTQYF	TGTGCCAGCAGTATGAGTTACACAGATACGCAGTATTTT
-	TRBJ1-2	once	14	TRBV6-5	CASKTYGANYGYTF	TGTGCCAGCAAAACCTACGGAGCTAACTATGGCTACACCTTC
TRBD1	TRBJ1-2	-	15	TRBV19	CASSKNTGGAHGYTF	TGTGCCAGTAGCAAAAACACAGGGGGCGCGCATGGCTACACCTTC
TRBD1	TRBJ1-5	-	13	TRBV28	CASIGQGYQPQHF	TGTGCCAGCATTGGACAGGGATATCAGCCCCAGCATTTT
-	TRBJ1-2	-	11	TRBV12-3/TRBV12-4	CASSLGGGYTF	TGTGCCAGCAGTTTAGGAGGTGGCTACACCTTC
-	TRBJ1-5	-	14	TRBV19	CASSRVLSNQPQHF	TGTGCCAGTAGTCGAGTACTTAGCAATCAGCCCCAGCATTTT
TRBD2	TRBJ2-1	-	16	TRBV25-1	CASSSLGGRAENEQFF	TGTGCCAGCAGCTCTTTGGGTGGGAGGGCCGAAAATGAGCAGTTCTTC
-	TRBJ2-7	-	15	TRBV6-5	CASSHGSEGSYEQYF	TGTGCCAGCAGTCACGGGAGCGAAGGATCCTACGAGCAGTACTTC
TRBD1	TRBJ1-6	-	13	TRBV12-3/TRBV12-4	CASGGTGNSPLHF	TGTGCCAGCGGTGGGACAGGGAATTCACCCCTCCACTTT
-	TRBJ2-1	few	17	TRBV4-3	CASSQVLSGTRYNEQFF	TGCGCCAGCAGCCAAGTCCTTTCCGGGACACGATACAATGAGCAGTTCTTC
-	TRBJ2-7	-	15	TRBV27	CASSISGGGGYEQYF	TGTGCCAGCAGTATCTCAGGGGGCGGGGGGTACGAGCAGTACTTC
-	TRBJ1-1	-	14	TRBV13	CASSPEGINTEAFF	TGTGCCAGCAGCCCTGAGGGGATTAACACTGAAGCTTTCTTT
-	TRBJ2-7	-	17	TRBV7-8	CASSPGRVDRTTYEQYF	TGTGCCAGCAGCCCCGGTCGGGTAGACAGGACTACCTACGAGCAGTACTTC
TRBD2	TRBJ2-5	-	14	TRBV24-1	CATSESGRRETQYF	TGTGCCACCAGTGAGAGCGGGAGAAGGGAGACCCAGTACTTC
-	TRBJ1-1	-	15	TRBV5-6	CASRGKEMRNTEAFF	TGTGCCAGCAGGGGCAAGGAAATGAGGAACACTGAAGCTTTCTTT
-	TRBJ1-6	-	19	TRBV7-2	CASSARGPNFASYNSPLHF	TGTGCCAGCAGCGCAAGAGGCCCCAACTTCGCCTCCTATAATTCACCCCTCCACTTT
-	TRBJ1-5	-	15	TRBV6-6	CASSLTVTSNQPQHF	TGTGCCAGCAGTTTGACAGTAACTAGCAATCAGCCCCAGCATTTT
TRBD1	TRBJ1-4	once	14	TRBV7-2	CASGQGLTNEKLFF	TGTGCCAGCGGACAGGGCCTAACTAATGAAAAACTGTTTTTT
TRBD1	TRBJ1-5	-	15	TRBV2	CASRGQSYSNQPQHF	TGTGCCAGCAGGGGACAGTCCTATAGCAATCAGCCCCAGCATTTT
TRBD2	TRBJ2-3	-	17	TRBV2	CASSEADGLAGTDTQYF	TGTGCCAGCAGTGAAGCAGACGGACTAGCGGGCACAGATACGCAGTATTTT
-	TRBJ2-5	once	14	TRBV7-2	CASSWAGLGETQYF	TGTGCCAGCAGCTGGGCGGGGCTGGGGGAGACCCAGTACTTC
-	TRBJ2-7	-	15	TRBV7-2	CASSGRDRRPYEQYF	TGTGCCAGCAGCGGGAGGGACAGGCGTCCTTACGAGCAGTACTTC
-	TRBJ1-2	few	15	TRBV5-1	CASSLALGGLDGYTF	TGCGCCAGCAGCTTGGCCTTGGGGGGGCTAGATGGCTACACCTTC
-	TRBJ2-3	-	16	TRBV9	CASSTWGASRTDTQYF	TGTGCCAGCAGCACATGGGGGGCTAGTAGGACAGATACGCAGTATTTT
TRBD2	TRBJ2-1	once	17	TRBV7-7	CASSLFPYVGEGNEQFF	TGTGCCAGCAGCTTATTTCCGTACGTGGGGGAGGGCAATGAGCAGTTCTTC
-	TRBJ1-1	-	16	TRBV4-1	CASSQGVDSENTEAFF	TGCGCCAGCAGCCAAGGGGTCGACAGTGAGAACACTGAAGCTTTCTTT
TRBD1	TRBJ2-3	-	15	TRBV2	CASSPGQGLVDTQYF	TGTGCCAGCAGTCCCGGACAGGGGTTAGTAGATACGCAGTATTTT
-	TRBJ2-7	-	12	TRBV28	CASTTGTYEQYF	TGTGCCAGCACCACAGGGACCTACGAGCAGTACTTC
TRBD2	TRBJ2-7	-	16	TRBV4-1	CASSQAVTSGHYEQYF	TGCGCCAGCAGCCAAGCAGTGACTAGCGGGCACTACGAGCAGTACTTC
-	TRBJ1-1	-	15	TRBV19	CASSIGERGNTEAFF	TGTGCCAGTAGTATAGGGGAGAGAGGGAACACTGAAGCTTTCTTT
-	TRBJ2-1	-	12	TRBV11-3	CASSLLGGEQFF	TGTGCCAGCAGCTTGCTGGGCGGCGAGCAGTTCTTC
-	TRBJ2-3	once	17	TRBV5-4	CASSLRLGGGSTDTQYF	TGTGCCAGCAGCTTGAGATTGGGAGGGGGTAGCACAGATACGCAGTATTTT
-	TRBJ2-1	-	13	TRBV3-1/TRBV3-2	CASSQKTRNEQFF	TGTGCCAGCAGCCAAAAAACTAGAAATGAGCAGTTCTTC
-	TRBJ1-2	-	15	TRBV29-1	CSVEGGIGWDYGYTF	TGCAGCGTTGAGGGCGGGATCGGCTGGGACTATGGCTACACCTTC
TRBD2	TRBJ2-1	-	16	TRBV2	CASSAPLAGGYNEQFF	TGTGCCAGCAGTGCTCCTTTAGCGGGAGGTTACAATGAGCAGTTCTTC
-	TRBJ2-5	-	13	TRBV6-5	CASSPQPGKTQYF	TGTGCCAGCAGTCCCCAACCAGGGAAGACCCAGTACTTC
-	TRBJ2-2	-	12	TRBV7-3	CASSIGAGELFF	TGTGCCAGCAGCATAGGGGCGGGGGAGCTGTTTTTT
TRBD1	TRBJ1-2	-	14	TRBV10-3	CAISVEGQGGGYTF	TGTGCCATCAGTGTGGAGGGACAGGGAGGTGGCTACACCTTC
TRBD1	TRBJ2-6	-	17	TRBV6-1	CASSGRDRRGGANVLTF	TGTGCCAGCAGTGGCCGGGACAGACGAGGGGGGGCCAACGTCCTGACTTTC